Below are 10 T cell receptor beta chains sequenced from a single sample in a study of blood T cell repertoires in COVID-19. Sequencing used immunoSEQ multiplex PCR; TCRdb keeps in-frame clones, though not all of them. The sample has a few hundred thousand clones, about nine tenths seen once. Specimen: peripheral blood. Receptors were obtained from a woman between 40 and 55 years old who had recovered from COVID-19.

The CDR3 region is CATGMNRDRVNEQFF. CDR3 nucleotide sequence: TGTGCCACCGGAATGAACCGGGACAGGGTGAATGAGCAGTTCTTC. The V call is TRBV24-1, the J call TRBJ2-1; 9 bases are a match to TRBD1. Germline CDR1 and CDR2: KGHDR and SFDVKD. V shed 9 bases and J 7 bases; nucleotides not matched to a gene: 12. The CDR3 is 15 amino acids.

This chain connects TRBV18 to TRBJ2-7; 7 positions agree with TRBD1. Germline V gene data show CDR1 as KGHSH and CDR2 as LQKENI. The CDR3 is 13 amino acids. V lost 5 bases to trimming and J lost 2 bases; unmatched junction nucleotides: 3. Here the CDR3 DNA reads TGTGCCAGCTCATCACAGGGGACCTACGAGCAGTACTTC. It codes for CASSSQGTYEQYF.

Here the CDR3 DNA reads TGCGCCAGCAATTCTGGGGCGGGGGGAATGAAAGAGACCCAGTACTTC. The encoded protein is CASNSGAGGMKETQYF. The chain recombines TRBV5-1 with TRBJ2-5; TRBD2 matches at 8 bases. The CDR3 is 16 residues long. Germline CDR1 and CDR2: SGHRS and YFSETQ. V gave up 6 bases and J gave up 3 bases; unmatched junction bases: 13. The full variable domain, with the rest looked up from reference TRBV5-1 and TRBJ2-5, is KAGVTQTPRYLIKTRGQQVTLSCSPISGHRSVSWYQQTPGQGLQFLFEYFSETQRNKGNFPGRFSGRQFSNSRSEMNVSTLELGDSALYLCASNSGAGGMKETQYFGPGTRLLVL.

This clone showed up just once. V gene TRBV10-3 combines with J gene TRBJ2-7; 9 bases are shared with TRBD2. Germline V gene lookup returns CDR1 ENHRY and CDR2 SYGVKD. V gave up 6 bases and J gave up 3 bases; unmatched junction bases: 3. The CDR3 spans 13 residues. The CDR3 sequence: CAIRVTSGYEQYF. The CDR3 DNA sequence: TGTGCCATCAGGGTGACTAGCGGCTACGAGCAGTACTTC.

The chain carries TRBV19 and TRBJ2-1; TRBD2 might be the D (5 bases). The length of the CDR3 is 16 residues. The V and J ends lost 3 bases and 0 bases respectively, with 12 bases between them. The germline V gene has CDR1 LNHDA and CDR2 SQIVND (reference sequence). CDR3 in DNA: TGTGCCAGTAGTATCTCGGCTAGCAGCTCCTACAATGAGCAGTTCTTC. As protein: CASSISASSSYNEQFF.

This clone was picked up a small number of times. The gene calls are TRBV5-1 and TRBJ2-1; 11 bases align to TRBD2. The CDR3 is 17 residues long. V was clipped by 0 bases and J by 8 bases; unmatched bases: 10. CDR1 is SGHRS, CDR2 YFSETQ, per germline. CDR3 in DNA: TGCGCCAGCAGCTTGGGGAGCGGACTAGCGGGCTCCTATGAGCAGTTCTTC. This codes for CASSLGSGLAGSYEQFF.

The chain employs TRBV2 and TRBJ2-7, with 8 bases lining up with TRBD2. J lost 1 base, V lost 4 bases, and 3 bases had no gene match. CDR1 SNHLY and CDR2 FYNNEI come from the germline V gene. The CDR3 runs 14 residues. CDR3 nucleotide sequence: TGTGCCAGCAGTGGACTAGCGTTTTCCTACGAGCAGTACTTC. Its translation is CASSGLAFSYEQYF. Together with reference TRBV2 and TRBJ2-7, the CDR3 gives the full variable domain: EPEVTQTPSHQVTQMGQEVILRCVPISNHLYFYWYRQILGQKVEFLVSFYNNEISEKSEIFDDQFSVERPDGSNFTLKIRSTKLEDSAMYFCASSGLAFSYEQYFGPGTRLTVT.

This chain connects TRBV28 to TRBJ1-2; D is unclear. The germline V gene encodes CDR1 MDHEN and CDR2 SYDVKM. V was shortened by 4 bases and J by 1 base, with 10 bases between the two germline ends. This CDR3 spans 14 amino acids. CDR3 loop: CASSSGQINYGYTF. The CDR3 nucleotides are TGTGCCAGCAGTTCTGGGCAGATTAACTATGGCTACACCTTC.

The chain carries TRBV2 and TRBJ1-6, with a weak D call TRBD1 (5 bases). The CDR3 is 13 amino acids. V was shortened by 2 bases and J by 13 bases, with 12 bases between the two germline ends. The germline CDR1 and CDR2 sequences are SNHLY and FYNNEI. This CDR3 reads CASSERQGFPLHF. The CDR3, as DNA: TGTGCCAGCAGTGAACGGCAGGGTTTTCCCCTCCACTTT.

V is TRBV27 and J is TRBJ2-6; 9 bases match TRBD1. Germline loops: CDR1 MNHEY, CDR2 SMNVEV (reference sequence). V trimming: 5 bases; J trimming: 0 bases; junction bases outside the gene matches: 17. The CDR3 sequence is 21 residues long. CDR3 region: CASSGWDRDRALSSGANVLTF. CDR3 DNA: TGTGCCAGCAGTGGTTGGGACCGGGACAGGGCACTTAGCTCTGGGGCCAACGTCCTGACTTTC.